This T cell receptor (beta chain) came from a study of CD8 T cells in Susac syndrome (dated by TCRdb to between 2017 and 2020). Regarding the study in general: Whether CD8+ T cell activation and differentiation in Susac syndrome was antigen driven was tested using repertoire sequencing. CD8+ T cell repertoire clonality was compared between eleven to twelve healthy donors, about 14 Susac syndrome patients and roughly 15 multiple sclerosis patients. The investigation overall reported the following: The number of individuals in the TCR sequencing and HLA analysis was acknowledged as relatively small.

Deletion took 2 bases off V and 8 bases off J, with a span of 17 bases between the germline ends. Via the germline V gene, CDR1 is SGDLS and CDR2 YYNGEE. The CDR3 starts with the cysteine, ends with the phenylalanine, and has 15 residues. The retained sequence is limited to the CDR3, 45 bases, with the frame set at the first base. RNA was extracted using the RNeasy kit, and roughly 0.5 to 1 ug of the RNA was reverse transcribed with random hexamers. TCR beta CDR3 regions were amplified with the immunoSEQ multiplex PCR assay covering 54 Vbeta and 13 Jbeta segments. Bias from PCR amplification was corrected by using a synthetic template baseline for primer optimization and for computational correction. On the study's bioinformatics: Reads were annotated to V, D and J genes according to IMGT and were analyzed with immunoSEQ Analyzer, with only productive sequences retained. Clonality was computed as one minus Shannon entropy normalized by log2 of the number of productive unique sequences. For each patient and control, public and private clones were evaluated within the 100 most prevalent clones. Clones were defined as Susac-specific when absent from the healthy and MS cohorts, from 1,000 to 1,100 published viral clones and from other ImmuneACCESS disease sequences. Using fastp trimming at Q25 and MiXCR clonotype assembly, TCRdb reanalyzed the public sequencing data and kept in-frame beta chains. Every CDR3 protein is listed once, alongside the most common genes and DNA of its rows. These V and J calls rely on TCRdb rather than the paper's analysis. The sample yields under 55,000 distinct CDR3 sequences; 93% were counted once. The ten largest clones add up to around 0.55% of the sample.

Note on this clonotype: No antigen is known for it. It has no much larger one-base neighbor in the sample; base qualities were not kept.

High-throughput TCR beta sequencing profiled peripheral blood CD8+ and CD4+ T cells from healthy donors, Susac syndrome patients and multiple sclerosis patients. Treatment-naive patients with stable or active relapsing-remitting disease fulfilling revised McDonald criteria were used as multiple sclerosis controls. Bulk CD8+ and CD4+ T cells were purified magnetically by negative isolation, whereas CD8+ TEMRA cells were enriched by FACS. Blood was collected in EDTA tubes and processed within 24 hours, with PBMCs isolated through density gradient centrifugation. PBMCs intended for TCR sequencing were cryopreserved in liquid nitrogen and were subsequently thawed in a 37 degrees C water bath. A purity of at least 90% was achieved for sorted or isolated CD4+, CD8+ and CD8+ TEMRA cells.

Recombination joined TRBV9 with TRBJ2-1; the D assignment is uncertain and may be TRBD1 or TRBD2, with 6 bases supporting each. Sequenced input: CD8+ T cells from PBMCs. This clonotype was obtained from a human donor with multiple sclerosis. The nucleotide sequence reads TGTGCCAGCAGCGTCGGGGGCCTATCCGGGCATGAGCAGTTCTTC. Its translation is CASSVGGLSGHEQFF.